Listed below are T cell receptor beta chains from one sample, sequenced in a study of T cell changes during pregnancy in multiple sclerosis. TCRdb keeps only in-frame clones here, not all; method: immunoSEQ multiplex PCR. The table records tens of thousands of clones, about 90% of them present only once. The specimen was peripheral blood, collected in the second trimester of pregnancy. The receptor source for this set is a female donor in good health, enrolled as a control in a pregnancy study. CDR3s include the opening cysteine and the closing phenylalanine or tryptophan. The D gene is left open where the match is weak.

d_gene | j_gene | v_gene | CDR3aa | CDR3nt
TRBD1 | TRBJ2-7 | TRBV2 | CASSRQGRLGEQYF | TGTGCCAGCAGTCGACAGGGGAGGCTGGGTGAGCAGTACTTC
. | TRBJ2-3 | TRBV4-3 | CASSQDVGQVTDTQYF | TGCGCCAGCAGCCAAGATGTAGGACAAGTTACAGATACGCAGTATTTT
. | TRBJ2-7 | TRBV18 | CASSPGPPHYEQYF | TGTGCCAGCTCACCGGGCCCGCCACACTACGAGCAGTACTTC
TRBD2 | TRBJ2-1 | TRBV29-1 | CSVLSTSGYNEQFF | TGCAGCGTTCTTTCTACTAGCGGATACAATGAGCAGTTCTTC
. | TRBJ1-4 | TRBV10-3 | CAISETGVNEKLFF | TGTGCCATCAGTGAGACAGGAGTTAATGAAAAACTGTTTTTT
. | TRBJ1-5 | TRBV19 | CASRRRANQPQHF | TGTGCCAGTAGGCGCAGGGCAAATCAGCCCCAGCATTTT
. | TRBJ2-1 | TRBV7-9 | CASSPEVSDEQFF | TGTGCCAGCAGCCCCGAGGTCTCTGATGAGCAGTTCTTC
TRBD1 | TRBJ1-2 | TRBV11-2 | CASSQGTGGAGYTF | TGTGCCAGCAGCCAGGGGACAGGGGGCGCTGGCTACACCTTC
. | TRBJ2-1 | TRBV7-9 | CASSLEAYNEQFF | TGTGCCAGCAGCTTGGAGGCCTACAATGAGCAGTTCTTC
TRBD1 | TRBJ2-5 | TRBV27 | CASSKGQGGETQYF | TGTGCCAGCAGTAAGGGACAGGGGGGGGAGACCCAGTACTTC
. | TRBJ1-1 | TRBV9 | CASSSLEGLEAFF | TGTGCCAGCAGCTCTTTAGAGGGCCTTGAAGCTTTCTTT
. | TRBJ1-2 | TRBV10-3 | CAISGREYGYTF | TGTGCCATCAGTGGAAGGGAGTATGGCTACACCTTC
TRBD1 | TRBJ1-5 | TRBV28 | CASETGMDQPQHF | TGTGCCAGCGAGACAGGGATGGATCAGCCCCAGCATTTT
TRBD1 | TRBJ1-2 | TRBV5-1 | CASSPTGTGGNGYTF | TGCGCCAGCAGCCCGACCGGGACAGGGGGCAATGGCTACACCTTC